Following are 4 T cell receptor beta chains from one sample sequenced in a study of OX40 agonist ivuxolimab in advanced cancers. Measured with immunoSEQ multiplex PCR; TCRdb has only the in-frame clones, and not every one. The data hold some 70,000 clones, with about 91% observed a single time. The source material was CD4+ or CD8+ T cells sorted from blood, sampled in a trial of the OX40 agonist ivuxolimab. The source of these receptors is an adult with an advanced solid tumor such as melanoma, head and neck, liver or kidney cancer.

The chain carries TRBV5-6 and TRBJ2-5; 7 bases fit TRBD1. The end of the DNA fits TRBJ2-7 better, so the J call may be wrong. The CDR3 is 15 amino acids. Germline V lookup: CDR1 SGHDT, CDR2 YYEEEE. The CDR3 sequence: CASSFSYRGIGEQYF. DNA for the CDR3: TGTGCCAGCAGCTTCTCATACAGGGGAATTGGCGAGCAGTACTTC.

The chain carries TRBV19 and TRBJ1-1, with 9 bases that match TRBD1. J lost 6 bases, V lost 6 bases, and 5 bases had no gene match. Germline V CDR1 and CDR2: LNHDA, SQIVND (reference sequence). This CDR3 has 13 amino acids. The CDR3 nucleotides read TGTGCCAGTAGAAGGACAGGGGTTGCTGAAGCTTTCTTT. It yields the protein CASRRTGVAEAFF.

The V gene is TRBV11-2, the J gene TRBJ1-1; D unclear. Germline V lookup: CDR1 SGHAT, CDR2 FQNNGV. The V end was cut by 5 bases, the J end by 2 bases, with 6 bases between. CDR3 length: 12 residues. The CDR3 loop reads CASSGRNTEAFF. The DNA of the CDR3 is TGTGCCAGCAGCGGAAGAAACACTGAAGCTTTCTTT.

The sample holds a few counts of this clone. V and J are TRBV19 and TRBJ2-5; unclear D gene. This CDR3 has 13 residues. V lost 6 bases, J lost 5 bases, and 13 bases lay in between. Per germline, CDR1 LNHDA and CDR2 SQIVND (reference sequence). The CDR3 region is CASSVRFPETQYF. DNA of the CDR3: TGTGCCAGTAGCGTCCGCTTCCCGGAGACCCAGTACTTC.